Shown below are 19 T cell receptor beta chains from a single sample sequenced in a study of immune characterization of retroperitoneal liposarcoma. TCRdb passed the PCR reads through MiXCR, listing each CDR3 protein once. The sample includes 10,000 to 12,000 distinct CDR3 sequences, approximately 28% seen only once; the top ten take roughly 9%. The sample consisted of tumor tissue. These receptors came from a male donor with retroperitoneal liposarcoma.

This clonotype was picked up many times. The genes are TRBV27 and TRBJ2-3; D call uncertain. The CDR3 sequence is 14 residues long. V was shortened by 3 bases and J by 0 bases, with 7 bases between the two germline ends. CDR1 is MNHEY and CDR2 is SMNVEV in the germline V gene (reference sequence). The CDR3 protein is CASSFVGSTDTQYF. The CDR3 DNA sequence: TGTGCCAGCAGTTTTGTCGGGAGCACAGATACGCAGTATTTT.

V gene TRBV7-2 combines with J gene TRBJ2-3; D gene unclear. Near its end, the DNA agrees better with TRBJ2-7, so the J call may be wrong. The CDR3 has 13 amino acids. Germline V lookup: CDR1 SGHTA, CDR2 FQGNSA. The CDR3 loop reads CASSLGRNYEQYF. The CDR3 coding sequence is TGTGCCAGCAGCTTAGGTCGGAATTACGAGCAGTACTTC.

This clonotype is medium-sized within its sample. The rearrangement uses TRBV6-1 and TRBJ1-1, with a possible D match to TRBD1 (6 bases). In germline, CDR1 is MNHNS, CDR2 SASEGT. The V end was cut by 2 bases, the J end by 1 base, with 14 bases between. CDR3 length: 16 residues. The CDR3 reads CASSERGPGANTEAFF. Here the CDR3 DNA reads TGTGCCAGCAGTGAACGGGGCCCGGGGGCGAACACTGAAGCTTTCTTT.

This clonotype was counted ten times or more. The CDR3 bases are TGTGCCAGCAGTCTGACCTCTAACTCCTACGAGCAGTTCTTC. It codes for CASSLTSNSYEQFF. The rearrangement links TRBV27 to TRBJ2-1, with D unresolved. Trimming left V 5 bases short and J 10 bases short, with 18 bases between. The V gene's germline CDR1 is MNHEY and CDR2 SMNVEV (reference sequence). The CDR3 consists of 14 residues.

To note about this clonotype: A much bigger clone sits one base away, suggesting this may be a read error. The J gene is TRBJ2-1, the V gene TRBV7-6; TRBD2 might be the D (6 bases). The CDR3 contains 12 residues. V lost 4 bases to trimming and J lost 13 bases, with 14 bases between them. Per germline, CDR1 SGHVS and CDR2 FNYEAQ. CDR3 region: CASSSPGETQFF. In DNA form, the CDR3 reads TGTGCCAGCAGCTCGCCGGGAGAGACCCAGTTCTTC.

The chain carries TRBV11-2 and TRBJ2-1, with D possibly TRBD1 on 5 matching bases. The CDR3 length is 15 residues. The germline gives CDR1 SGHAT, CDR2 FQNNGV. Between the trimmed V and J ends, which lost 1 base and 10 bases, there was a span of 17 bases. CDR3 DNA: TGTGCCAGCAGCTTAGCCGGCCAAAGGGGTCGGGAGCAGTTCTTC. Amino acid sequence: CASSLAGQRGREQFF.

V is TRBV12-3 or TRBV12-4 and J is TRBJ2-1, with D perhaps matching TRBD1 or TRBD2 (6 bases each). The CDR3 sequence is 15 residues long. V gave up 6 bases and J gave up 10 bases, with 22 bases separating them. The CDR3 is CASSEGEGGSYEQFF. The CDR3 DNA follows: TGTGCCAGCAGCGAAGGCGAGGGGGGCTCCTACGAGCAGTTCTTC.

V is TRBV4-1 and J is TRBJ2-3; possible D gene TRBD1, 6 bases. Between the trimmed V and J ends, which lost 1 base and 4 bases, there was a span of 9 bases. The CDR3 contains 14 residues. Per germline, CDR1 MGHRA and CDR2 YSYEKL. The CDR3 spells CASSQGQDSDTQYF. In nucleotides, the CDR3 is TGCGCCAGCAGCCAAGGACAGGACTCAGATACGCAGTATTTT.

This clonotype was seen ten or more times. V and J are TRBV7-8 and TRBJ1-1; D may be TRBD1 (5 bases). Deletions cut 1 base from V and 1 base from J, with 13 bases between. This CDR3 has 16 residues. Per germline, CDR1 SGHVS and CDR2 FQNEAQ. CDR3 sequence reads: CASSLVGGSRNTEAFF. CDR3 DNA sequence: TGTGCCAGCAGCTTAGTGGGGGGATCTCGGAACACTGAAGCTTTCTTT. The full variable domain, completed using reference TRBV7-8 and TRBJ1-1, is GAGVSQSPRYKVAKRGQDVALRCDPISGHVSLFWYQQALGQGPEFLTYFQNEAQLDKSGLPSDRFFAERPEGSVSTLKIQRTQQEDSAVYLCASSLVGGSRNTEAFFGQGTRLTVV.

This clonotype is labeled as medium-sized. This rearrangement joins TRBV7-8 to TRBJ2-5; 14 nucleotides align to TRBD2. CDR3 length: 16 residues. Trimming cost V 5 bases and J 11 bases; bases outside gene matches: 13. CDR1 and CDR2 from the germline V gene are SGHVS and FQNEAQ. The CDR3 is CASSPRLAGGIDEQYF. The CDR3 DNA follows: TGTGCCAGCAGCCCGAGACTAGCGGGGGGGATAGATGAGCAGTACTTC.

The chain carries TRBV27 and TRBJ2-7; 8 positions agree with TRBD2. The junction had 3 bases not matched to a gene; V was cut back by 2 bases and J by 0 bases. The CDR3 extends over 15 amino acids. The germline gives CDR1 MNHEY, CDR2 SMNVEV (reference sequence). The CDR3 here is CASSLVSGSSYEQYF. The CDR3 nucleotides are TGTGCCAGCAGTTTAGTGAGCGGGAGCTCCTACGAGCAGTACTTC.

As DNA, the CDR3 is TGTGCCAGCAAAAGGAGGGCCGGGAGCACAGATACGCAGTATTTT. This translates into CASKRRAGSTDTQYF. The gene calls are TRBV7-2 and TRBJ2-3, with D possibly matching TRBD2 (6 bases). The CDR3 extends over 15 amino acids. The germline V and J ends were trimmed by 7 bases and 0 bases, with 14 bases remaining between them. Germline CDR1 SGHTA, CDR2 FQGNSA.

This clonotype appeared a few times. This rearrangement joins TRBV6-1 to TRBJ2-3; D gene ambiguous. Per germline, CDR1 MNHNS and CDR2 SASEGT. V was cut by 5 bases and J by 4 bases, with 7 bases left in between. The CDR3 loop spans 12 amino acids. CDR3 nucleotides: TGTGCCAGCAGTTACGTCGCAGATACGCAGTATTTT. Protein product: CASSYVADTQYF.

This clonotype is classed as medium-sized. The CDR3 nucleotides are TGTGCCAGCAGTGAAGCGGGAGGGGACAGGGAGCTGTTTTTT. It yields the protein CASSEAGGDRELFF. The rearrangement links TRBV6-1 to TRBJ2-2; D might be TRBD2 (7 bases). V was cut by 0 bases and J by 9 bases, with 11 bases left in between. Germline-derived CDR1 and CDR2 are MNHNS and SASEGT. This CDR3 comprises 14 residues.

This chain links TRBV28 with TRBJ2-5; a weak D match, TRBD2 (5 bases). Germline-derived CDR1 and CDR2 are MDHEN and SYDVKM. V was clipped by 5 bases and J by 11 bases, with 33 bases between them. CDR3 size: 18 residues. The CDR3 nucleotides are TGTGCCAGCAGTCCCTCCCTCGGGCTGGGTAGCGTCGGCAATGAGCAGTACTTC. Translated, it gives CASSPSLGLGSVGNEQYF. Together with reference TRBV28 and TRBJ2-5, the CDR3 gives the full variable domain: DVKVTQSSRYLVKRTGEKVFLECVQDMDHENMFWYRQDPGLGLRLIYFSYDVKMKEKGDIPEGYSVSREKKERFSLILESASTNQTSMYLCASSPSLGLGSVGNEQYFGPGTRLLVL.

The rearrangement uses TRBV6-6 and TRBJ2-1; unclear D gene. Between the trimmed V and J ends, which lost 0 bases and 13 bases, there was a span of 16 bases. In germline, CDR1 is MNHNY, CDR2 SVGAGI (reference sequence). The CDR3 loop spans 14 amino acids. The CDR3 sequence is CASSYSSRQETQFF. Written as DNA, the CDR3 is TGTGCCAGCAGTTACTCGAGTCGTCAAGAGACCCAGTTCTTC.

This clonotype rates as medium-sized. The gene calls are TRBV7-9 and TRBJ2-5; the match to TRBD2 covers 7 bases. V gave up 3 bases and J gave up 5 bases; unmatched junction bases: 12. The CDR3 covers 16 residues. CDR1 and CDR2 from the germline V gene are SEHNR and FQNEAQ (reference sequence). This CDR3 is CASSFEDWGGRETQYF. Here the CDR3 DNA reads TGTGCCAGCAGCTTCGAGGATTGGGGGGGACGGGAGACCCAGTACTTC.

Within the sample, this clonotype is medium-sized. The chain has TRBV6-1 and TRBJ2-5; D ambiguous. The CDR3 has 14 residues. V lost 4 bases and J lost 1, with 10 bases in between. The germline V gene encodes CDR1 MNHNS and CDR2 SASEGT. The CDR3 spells CASSVSWGQETQYF. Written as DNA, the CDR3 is TGTGCCAGCAGTGTTTCATGGGGCCAAGAGACCCAGTACTTC.

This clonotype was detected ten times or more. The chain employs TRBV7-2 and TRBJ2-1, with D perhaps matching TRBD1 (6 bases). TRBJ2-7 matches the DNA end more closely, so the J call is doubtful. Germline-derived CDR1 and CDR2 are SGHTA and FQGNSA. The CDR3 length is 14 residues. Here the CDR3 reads CASSPPTGFSEQYF. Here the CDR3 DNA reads TGTGCCAGCAGCCCCCCGACAGGTTTTTCGGAGCAGTACTTC.